This T cell receptor beta chain was obtained from a study of blood T cell repertoires in COVID-19. Study-level information: Sample material is recorded as cDNA or gDNA derived from T cells, B-cell-depleted T cells, or PBMCs.

Seattle cases were enrolled at active infection and followed longitudinally. This clone was found a few times. Authors' processing steps: Cell counts per sample came from amplifying reference gene primers. Assay: immunoSEQ multiplex PCR; the TCRdb copy retains only in-frame clones and omits some. V and J calls plus clone size are reproduced from that table; the DNA served to infer D and trimming. The data show 150,000 to 200,000 clones, roughly 93% seen once. CDR3 size: 16 residues. Germline CDR1 SGHVS, CDR2 FQNEAQ. Trimming at V came to 2 bases and at J to 1 base, leaving 6 bases not matched to a gene.

This receptor was obtained from a woman in her sixties with COVID-19, enrolled during active disease. Specimen: peripheral blood. The J gene is TRBJ1-1, the V gene TRBV7-8; 8 nucleotides align to TRBD1. CDR3 loop: CASSLTQGASNTEAFF. The DNA of the CDR3 is TGTGCCAGCAGCTTAACGCAGGGGGCGTCGAACACTGAAGCTTTCTTT.